A single sample gave rise to the 9 T cell receptor beta chains below, sequenced in a study of blood T cell repertoires in COVID-19. Assay used: immunoSEQ multiplex PCR; TCRdb lists only in-frame clones, some missing. The profile shows under 100,000 clones, about nine tenths of them singletons. The sequenced sample was peripheral blood. These receptors were taken from a male donor with acute or convalescent COVID-19.

This clone was counted between two and nine times. The chain couples TRBV27 to TRBJ1-1; D call uncertain. Germline CDR1 reads MNHEY; CDR2 reads SMNVEV (reference sequence). CDR3 length: 14 residues. Deletions cut 5 bases from V and 1 base from J, with 11 bases between. CDR3 region: CASSPRLQNTEAFF. CDR3 nucleotide sequence: TGTGCCAGCAGTCCCCGACTGCAGAACACTGAAGCTTTCTTT.

V usage is TRBV10-3 and J usage is TRBJ1-6, with 9 bases lining up with TRBD1. V was pared by 3 bases and J by 6 bases, with 6 bases of the junction left unmatched. CDR3 length equals 16 residues. The V gene's germline CDR1 is ENHRY and CDR2 SYGVKD. For the CDR3, the DNA is TGTGCCATCAGTGAAGTAAGGGGACAGGGTAATTCACCCCTCCACTTT. It codes for CAISEVRGQGNSPLHF.

The V and J genes are TRBV15 and TRBJ1-5, with 7 bases lining up with TRBD1. V trimming: 1 base; J trimming: 7 bases; junction bases outside the gene matches: 7. This CDR3 contains 15 residues. The germline V gene encodes CDR1 LNHNV and CDR2 YYDKDF (reference sequence). DNA for the CDR3: TGTGCCACCAGCAGAGGGCTAGACAGGGCCCAGCCCCAGCATTTT. Its translation is CATSRGLDRAQPQHF. The full variable domain, its missing parts supplied by reference TRBV15 and TRBJ1-5, is DAMVIQNPRYQVTQFGKPVTLSCSQTLNHNVMYWYQQKSSQAPKLLFHYYDKDFNNEADTPDNFQSRRPNTSFCFLDIRSPGLGDTAMYLCATSRGLDRAQPQHFGDGTRLSIL.

This chain links TRBV30 with TRBJ1-2; TRBD1 might be the D (5 bases). CDR1 is GTSNPN and CDR2 is SVGIG in the germline V gene (reference sequence). V lost 1 base, J lost 6 bases, and 15 bases lay in between. The CDR3 runs 14 residues. The CDR3 protein is CAWSESPGMDGYTF. DNA for the CDR3: TGTGCCTGGAGTGAGTCTCCAGGGATGGATGGCTACACCTTC.

The genes are TRBV5-1 and TRBJ1-3; D is possibly TRBD1 (6 bases). With 0 bases removed from V and 0 bases from J, the gap between germline ends came to 10 bases. The CDR3 runs 16 residues. From germline, CDR1 is SGHRS and CDR2 YFSETQ. The CDR3 nucleotides are TGCGCCAGCAGCTTGGAGGGGGTGAGCTCTGGAAACACCATATATTTT. Translated, it gives CASSLEGVSSGNTIYF.

This clone came up once. The rearrangement uses TRBV9 and TRBJ1-1; the D gene is possibly TRBD1 (5 bases). V dropped 0 bases and J dropped 3 bases, with 18 bases sitting between them. Looked up from germline, CDR1 is SGDLS and CDR2 is YYNGEE. CDR3 length: 17 amino acids. The CDR3 bases are TGTGCCAGCAGCGTAGGACCGGGGCCGGGGGAGGACACTGAAGCTTTCTTT. Encoded protein: CASSVGPGPGEDTEAFF.

This chain joins TRBV10-3 and TRBJ1-1, with 11 bases identical to TRBD1. V dropped 6 bases and J dropped 5; count of bases not matched to a gene: 5. Germline V gives CDR1 ENHRY, CDR2 SYGVKD. The CDR3 length is 14 residues. CDR3 sequence reads: CAISTGTGGTEAFF. CDR3 nucleotide sequence: TGTGCCATCAGCACCGGGACAGGGGGAACTGAAGCTTTCTTT.

J is TRBJ1-1 and V is TRBV3-1 (or the pseudogene TRBV3-2), with TRBD1 as a possible D gene (6 bases). Germline V gene sequence: CDR1 LGHDT, CDR2 YNNKEL (reference sequence). CDR3 size: 14 residues. V was cut by 8 bases and J by 0 bases, with 13 bases left in between. As DNA, the CDR3 is TGTGCCAGCGGTCTGGGACAAGTGAACACTGAAGCTTTCTTT. It yields the protein CASGLGQVNTEAFF.

V is TRBV19 and J is TRBJ1-5; D gene uncertain. Germline V lookup: CDR1 LNHDA, CDR2 SQIVND (reference sequence). V dropped 7 bases and J dropped 2 bases, with 15 bases sitting between them. This CDR3 is built from 15 residues. The CDR3 DNA is TGTGCCAGTACCACTGACAAGTTCGGCAATCAGCCCCAGCATTTT. Amino acid sequence: CASTTDKFGNQPQHF.